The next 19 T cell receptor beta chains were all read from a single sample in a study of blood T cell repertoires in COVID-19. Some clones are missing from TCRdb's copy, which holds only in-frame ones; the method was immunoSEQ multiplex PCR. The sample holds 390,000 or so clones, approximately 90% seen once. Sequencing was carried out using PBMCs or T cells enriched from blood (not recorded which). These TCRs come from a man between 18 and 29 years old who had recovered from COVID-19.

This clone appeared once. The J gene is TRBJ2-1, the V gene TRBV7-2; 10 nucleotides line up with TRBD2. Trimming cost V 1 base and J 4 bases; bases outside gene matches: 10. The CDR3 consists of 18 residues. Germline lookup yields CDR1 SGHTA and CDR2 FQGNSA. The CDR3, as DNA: TGTGCCAGCAGCTTAGACCCTAAGCTAGCGGGGGCTTACAATGAGCAGTTCTTC. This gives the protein CASSLDPKLAGAYNEQFF.

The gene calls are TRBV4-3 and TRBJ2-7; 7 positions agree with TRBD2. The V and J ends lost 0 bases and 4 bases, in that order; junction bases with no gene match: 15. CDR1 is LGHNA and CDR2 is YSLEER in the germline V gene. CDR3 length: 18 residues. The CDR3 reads CASSQESNGGIPPYEQYF. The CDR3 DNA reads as TGCGCCAGCAGCCAAGAATCCAACGGGGGGATCCCTCCTTACGAGCAGTACTTC.

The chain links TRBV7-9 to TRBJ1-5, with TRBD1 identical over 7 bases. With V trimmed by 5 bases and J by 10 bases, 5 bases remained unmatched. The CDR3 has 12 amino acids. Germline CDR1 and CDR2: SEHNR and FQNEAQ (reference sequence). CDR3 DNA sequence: TGTGCCAGCAGCCTAACAGGGGACCCCCAGCATTTT. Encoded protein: CASSLTGDPQHF.

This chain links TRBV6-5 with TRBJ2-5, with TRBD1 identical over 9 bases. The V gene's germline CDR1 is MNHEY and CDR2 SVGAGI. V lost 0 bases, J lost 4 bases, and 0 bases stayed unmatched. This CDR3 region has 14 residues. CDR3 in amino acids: CASSYSDRGETQYF. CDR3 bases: TGTGCCAGCAGTTACTCGGACAGGGGAGAGACCCAGTACTTC.

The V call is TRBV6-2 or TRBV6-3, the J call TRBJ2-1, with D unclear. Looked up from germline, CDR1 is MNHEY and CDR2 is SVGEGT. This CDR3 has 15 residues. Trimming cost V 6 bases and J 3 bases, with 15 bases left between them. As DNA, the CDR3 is TGTGCCAGCAGCTTGGAGCTATCGAGCTACAATGAGCAGTTCTTC. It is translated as CASSLELSSYNEQFF.

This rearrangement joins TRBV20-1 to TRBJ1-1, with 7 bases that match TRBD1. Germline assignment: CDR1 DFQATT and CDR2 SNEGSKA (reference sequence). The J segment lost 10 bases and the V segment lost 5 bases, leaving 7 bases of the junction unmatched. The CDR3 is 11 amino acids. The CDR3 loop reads CSASRGPAAFF. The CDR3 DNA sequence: TGCAGTGCTTCAAGGGGGCCGGCAGCTTTCTTT.

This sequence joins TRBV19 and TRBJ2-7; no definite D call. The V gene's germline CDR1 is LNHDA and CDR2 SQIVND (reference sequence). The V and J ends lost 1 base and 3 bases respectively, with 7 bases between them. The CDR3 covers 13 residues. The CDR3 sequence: CASSIGSRYEQYF. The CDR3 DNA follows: TGTGCCAGTAGTATAGGGAGCCGCTACGAGCAGTACTTC. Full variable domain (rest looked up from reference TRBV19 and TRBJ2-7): DGGITQSPKYLFRKEGQNVTLSCEQNLNHDAMYWYRQDPGQGLRLIYYSQIVNDFQKGDIAEGYSVSREKKESFPLTVTSAQKNPTAFYLCASSIGSRYEQYFGPGTRLTVT.

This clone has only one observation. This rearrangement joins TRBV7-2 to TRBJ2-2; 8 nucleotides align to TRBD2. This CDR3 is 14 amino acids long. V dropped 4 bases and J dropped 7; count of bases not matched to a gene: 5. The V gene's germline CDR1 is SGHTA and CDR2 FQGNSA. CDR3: CASSSGLVFGELFF. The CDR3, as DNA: TGTGCCAGCAGCTCGGGACTAGTTTTCGGGGAGCTGTTTTTT.

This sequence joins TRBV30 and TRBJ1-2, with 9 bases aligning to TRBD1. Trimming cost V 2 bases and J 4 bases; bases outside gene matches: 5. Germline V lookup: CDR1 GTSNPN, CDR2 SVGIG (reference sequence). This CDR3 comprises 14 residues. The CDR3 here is CAWSRGQGSYGYTF. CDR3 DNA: TGTGCCTGGAGTAGGGGACAGGGTTCCTATGGCTACACCTTC.

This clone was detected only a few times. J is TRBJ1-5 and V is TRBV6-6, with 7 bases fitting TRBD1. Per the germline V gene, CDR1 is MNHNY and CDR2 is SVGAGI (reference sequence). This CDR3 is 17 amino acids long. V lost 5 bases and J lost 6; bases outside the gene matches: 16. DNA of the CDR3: TGTGCCAGCAGTCCCAACGGACAGGTGACAATTGGTCAGCCCCAGCATTTT. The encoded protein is CASSPNGQVTIGQPQHF.

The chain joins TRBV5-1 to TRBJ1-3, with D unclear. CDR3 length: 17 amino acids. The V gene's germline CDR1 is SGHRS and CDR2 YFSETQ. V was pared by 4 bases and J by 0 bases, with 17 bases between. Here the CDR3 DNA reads TGCGCCAGCAGCCCTACCGGGGTCCCGTTCTCTGGAAACACCATATATTTT. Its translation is CASSPTGVPFSGNTIYF. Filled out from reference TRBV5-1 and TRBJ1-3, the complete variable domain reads KAGVTQTPRYLIKTRGQQVTLSCSPISGHRSVSWYQQTPGQGLQFLFEYFSETQRNKGNFPGRFSGRQFSNSRSEMNVSTLELGDSALYLCASSPTGVPFSGNTIYFGEGSWLTVV.

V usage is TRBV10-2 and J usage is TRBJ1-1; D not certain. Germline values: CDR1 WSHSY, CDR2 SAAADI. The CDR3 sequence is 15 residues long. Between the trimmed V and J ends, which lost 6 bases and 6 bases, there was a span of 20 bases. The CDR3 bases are TGCGCCAGCAGGAAAAATCTGGCGGCGTTGGCTGAAGCTTTCTTT. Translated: CASRKNLAALAEAFF.

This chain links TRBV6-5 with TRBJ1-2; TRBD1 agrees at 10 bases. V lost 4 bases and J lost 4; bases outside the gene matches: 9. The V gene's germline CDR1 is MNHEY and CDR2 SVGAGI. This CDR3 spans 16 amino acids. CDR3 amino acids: CASSSWGQGWGYGYTF. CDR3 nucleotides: TGTGCCAGCAGTTCTTGGGGACAGGGGTGGGGCTATGGCTACACCTTC.

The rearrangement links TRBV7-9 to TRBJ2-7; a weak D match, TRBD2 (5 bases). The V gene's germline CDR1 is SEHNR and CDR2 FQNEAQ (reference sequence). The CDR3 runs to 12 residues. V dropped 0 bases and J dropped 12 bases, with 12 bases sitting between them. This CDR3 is CASSLARGGVYF. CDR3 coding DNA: TGTGCCAGCAGCTTAGCCCGAGGAGGTGTGTACTTC.

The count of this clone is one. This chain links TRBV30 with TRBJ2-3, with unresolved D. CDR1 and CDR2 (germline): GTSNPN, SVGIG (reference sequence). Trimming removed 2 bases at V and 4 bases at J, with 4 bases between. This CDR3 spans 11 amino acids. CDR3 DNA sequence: TGTGCCTGGAGTCTCGCAGATACGCAGTATTTT. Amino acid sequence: CAWSLADTQYF.

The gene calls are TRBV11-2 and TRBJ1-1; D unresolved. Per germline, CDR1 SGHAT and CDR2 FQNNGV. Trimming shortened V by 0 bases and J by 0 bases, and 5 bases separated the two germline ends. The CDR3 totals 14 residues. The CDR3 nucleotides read TGTGCCAGCAGCTTAGACCCAATGAACACTGAAGCTTTCTTT. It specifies CASSLDPMNTEAFF.

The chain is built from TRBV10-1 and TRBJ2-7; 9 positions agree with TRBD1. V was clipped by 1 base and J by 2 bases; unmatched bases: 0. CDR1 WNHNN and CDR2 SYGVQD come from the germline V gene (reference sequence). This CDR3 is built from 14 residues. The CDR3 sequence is CASSEWDRAYEQYF. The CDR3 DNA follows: TGCGCCAGCAGTGAGTGGGACAGGGCCTACGAGCAGTACTTC.

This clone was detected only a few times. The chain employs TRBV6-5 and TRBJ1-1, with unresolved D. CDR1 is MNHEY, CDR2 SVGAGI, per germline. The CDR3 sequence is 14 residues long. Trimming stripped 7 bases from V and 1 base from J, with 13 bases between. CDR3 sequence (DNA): TGTGCCAGCACCCCCCCCGGGTGGAACACTGAAGCTTTCTTT. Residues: CASTPPGWNTEAFF.

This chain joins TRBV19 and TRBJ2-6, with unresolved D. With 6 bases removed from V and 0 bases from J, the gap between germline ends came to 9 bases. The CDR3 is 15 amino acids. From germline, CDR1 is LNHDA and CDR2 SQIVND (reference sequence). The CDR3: CASSIHFSGANVLTF. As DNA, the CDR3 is TGTGCCAGTAGCATACACTTCTCTGGGGCCAACGTCCTGACTTTC.